Described below is a single T cell receptor beta chain sequence and its context. Its antigen is not identified. This sample is part of a study of T cells after yellow fever vaccination. Study conclusions and caveats: Though weaker, the secondary response peaked faster, on day 5 versus 15. Subsequent booster samples again held most clones from primary vaccination (roughly 95% CD4, 85% to 90% CD8).

TCRdb reanalysed the 5' RACE reads using MiXCR and keeps one entry per CDR3 protein. The table lists about 160,000 distinct CDR3 sequences, 6% to 7.5% of them singletons, with 2.5% to 3% in the top ten. The V segment lost 6 bases and the J segment 5 bases; nucleotides outside the gene matches: 1. CDR1 and CDR2 from the germline V gene are KGHSH and LQKENI. The CDR3 spans 12 residues. The source of this sequence is a man in his late teens or twenties who received the YFV17D yellow fever vaccine. This sample comprised CD4+ T cells sorted from PBMCs, obtained 5 days after the first yellow fever vaccination. V usage is TRBV18 and J usage is TRBJ2-1; 7 nucleotides match TRBD1. In DNA form, the CDR3 reads TGTGCCAGCTCTGACAGGGACAATGAGCAGTTCTTC. Protein product: CASSDRDNEQFF.